This entry lists 18 T cell receptor beta chains sequenced from one sample in a study of blood T cell repertoires in COVID-19. The repertoire was sequenced with immunoSEQ multiplex PCR; TCRdb's copy has only in-frame clones and lacks some. The sample lists 140,000 to 150,000 clones, roughly 84% occurring once. Sequenced: PBMCs or T cells enriched from blood (not recorded which). The receptor set was obtained from a woman in her forties or fifties who had been exposed to COVID-19.

The table lists this clone with a few counts. V and J are TRBV11-2 and TRBJ2-1; 8 nucleotides line up with TRBD2. The length of the CDR3 is 14 residues. Germline trimming cut 4 bases from V and 7 bases from J; bases unmatched to any gene: 6. Germline CDR1 SGHAT, CDR2 FQNNGV. The CDR3 loop reads CASSSTGTRNEQFF. The CDR3 DNA follows: TGTGCCAGCAGCTCCACAGGGACTAGAAATGAGCAGTTCTTC.

This chain joins TRBV11-3 and TRBJ2-1; D perhaps matches TRBD2 (6 bases). The V gene lost 3 bases and the J gene lost 4 bases, with 7 bases spanning the gap. CDR1 is SGHNT and CDR2 is YENEEA in the germline V gene. The CDR3 extends over 13 amino acids. CDR3 DNA: TGTGCCAGCAGCTTTGGGGGGTACAATGAGCAGTTCTTC. This encodes CASSFGGYNEQFF.

The chain recombines TRBV6-5 with TRBJ2-7, with D tentatively TRBD2 (6 bases). This CDR3 has 13 residues. The germline gives CDR1 MNHEY, CDR2 SVGAGI. V was shortened by 10 bases and J by 5 bases, with 18 bases between the two germline ends. CDR3 in amino acids: CATGTAPKDEQYF. Written as DNA, the CDR3 is TGTGCCACCGGGACTGCCCCTAAAGACGAGCAGTACTTC.

The gene calls are TRBV9 and TRBJ2-7; 8 bases are a match to TRBD2. Losses at the gene ends were 2 bases for V and 0 bases for J; bases not matched to a gene: 4. From germline, CDR1 is SGDLS and CDR2 YYNGEE. The CDR3 is 15 amino acids. CDR3 nucleotide sequence: TGTGCCAGCAGCGTGGGTAGCGGGAACTCCTACGAGCAGTACTTC. It codes for CASSVGSGNSYEQYF. The full variable domain, completed using reference TRBV9 and TRBJ2-7, is DSGVTQTPKHLITATGQRVTLRCSPRSGDLSVYWYQQSLDQGLQFLIQYYNGEERAKGNILERFSAQQFPDLHSELNLSSLELGDSALYFCASSVGSGNSYEQYFGPGTRLTVT.

The CDR3 region has the DNA TGTGCCAGTAGTATCGCGGGGAGGAACACTGAAGCTTTCTTT. It translates to CASSIAGRNTEAFF. The J gene is TRBJ1-1, the V gene TRBV19; D gene uncertain. Between the trimmed V and J ends, which lost 3 bases and 1 base, there was a span of 9 bases. The CDR3 spans 14 residues. From germline, CDR1 is LNHDA and CDR2 SQIVND (reference sequence).

The chain joins TRBV6-1 to TRBJ2-7, with a tentative D call TRBD1 (6 bases). V shed 2 bases and J shed 0 bases, with 29 bases lying between them. The germline V gene has CDR1 MNHNS and CDR2 SASEGT. The CDR3 runs to 21 residues. The CDR3 nucleotides read TGTGCCAGCAGTGAAATCGCTCCACAGGGAAGGCGGCCAATGGGCTCCTACGAGCAGTACTTC. Encoded protein: CASSEIAPQGRRPMGSYEQYF.

The chain is built from TRBV4-3 and TRBJ2-3; the match to TRBD2 covers 7 bases. Germline V gene lookup returns CDR1 LGHNA and CDR2 YSLEER. Trimming removed 5 bases from V and 1 base from J; junction bases left unmatched: 9. This CDR3 has 16 residues. CDR3 DNA sequence: TGCGCCAGCAGCGAAGCGTATGCGGGGGGCACAGATACGCAGTATTTT. Amino acids: CASSEAYAGGTDTQYF.

The V and J genes are TRBV5-6 and TRBJ1-2; 9 bases map to TRBD1. The CDR3 has 15 residues. The junction had 12 bases not matched to a gene; V was cut back by 4 bases and J by 8 bases. CDR1 SGHDT and CDR2 YYEEEE come from the germline V gene. The CDR3 region is CASSPPRTGDGGYTF. DNA for the CDR3: TGTGCCAGCAGCCCACCAAGGACAGGGGACGGAGGCTACACCTTC.

The chain uses TRBV29-1 and TRBJ1-1; D not certain. This CDR3 has 12 amino acids. Germline V gene lookup returns CDR1 SQVTM and CDR2 ANQGSEA. Trimming cost V 8 bases and J 3 bases, with 13 bases left between them. The CDR3 nucleotides read TGCAGCTATCGTATCACGGACACTGAAGCTTTCTTT. Translation gives CSYRITDTEAFF.

The V and J genes are TRBV11-2 and TRBJ1-6; the D gene is possibly TRBD1 (5 bases). Germline V gene sequence: CDR1 SGHAT, CDR2 FQNNGV. Deletions cut 1 base from V and 6 bases from J, with 10 bases between. This CDR3 has 15 amino acids. The CDR3, as DNA: TGTGCCAGCAGCTTAGCAGGGCCTGGTAATTCACCCCTCCACTTT. Translated, it gives CASSLAGPGNSPLHF.

CDR3 region: CASSIPPGTSGSGDTQYF. Written as DNA, the CDR3 is TGTGCCAGTAGTATACCGCCCGGGACTAGCGGGAGCGGGGATACGCAGTATTTT. This chain joins TRBV19 and TRBJ2-3; 14 bases fit TRBD2. The germline V gene has CDR1 LNHDA and CDR2 SQIVND (reference sequence). The junction had 10 bases not matched to a gene; V was cut back by 2 bases and J by 6 bases. The CDR3 is made up of 18 amino acids.

V usage is TRBV7-3 and J usage is TRBJ1-6; D unclear. Germline V lookup: CDR1 SGHTA, CDR2 FQGTGA. This CDR3 spans 15 amino acids. Trimming pared 0 bases from V and 2 bases from J, leaving 5 bases between. DNA for the CDR3: TGTGCCAGCAGCTTAACCCGGGCCTATAATTCACCCCTCCACTTT. As protein: CASSLTRAYNSPLHF. The entire variable domain, with the rest obtained from reference TRBV7-3 and TRBJ1-6, is as follows: GAGVSQTPSNKVTEKGKYVELRCDPISGHTALYWYRQSLGQGPEFLIYFQGTGAADDSGLPNDRFFAVRPEGSVSTLKIQRTERGDSAVYLCASSLTRAYNSPLHFGNGTRLTVT.

The gene calls are TRBV18 and TRBJ1-5; D might be TRBD1 (6 bases). V shed 0 bases and J shed 6 bases, with 12 bases lying between them. CDR3 length: 15 residues. CDR1 and CDR2 (germline): KGHSH, LQKENI. CDR3 in amino acids: CASSPPGGLSQPQHF. CDR3 bases: TGTGCCAGCTCACCACCGGGGGGGCTCAGTCAGCCCCAGCATTTT. The full variable domain, rest sourced from reference TRBV18 and TRBJ1-5, is NAGVMQNPRHLVRRRGQEARLRCSPMKGHSHVYWYRQLPEEGLKFMVYLQKENIIDESGMPKERFSAEFPKEGPSILRIQQVVRGDSAAYFCASSPPGGLSQPQHFGDGTRLSIL.

The chain links TRBV5-4 to TRBJ2-1; 12 bases match TRBD2. This CDR3 has 16 residues. The junction had 9 bases not matched to a gene; V was cut back by 4 bases and J by 7 bases. The germline gives CDR1 SGHNT, CDR2 YYREEE (reference sequence). The CDR3 DNA sequence: TGTGCCAGCAGCCCCAAACTAGCGGGAGGAGGGAATGAGCAGTTCTTC. It codes for CASSPKLAGGGNEQFF.

This chain uses TRBV27 with TRBJ1-1; possible D gene TRBD1, 5 bases. Trimming stripped 4 bases from V and 11 bases from J, with 23 bases between. This CDR3 contains 15 residues. Germline V gene sequence: CDR1 MNHEY, CDR2 SMNVEV (reference sequence). For the CDR3, the DNA is TGTGCCAGCAGTTCCGGGAGGGTCCGGGGGATAACGGCTTTCTTT. The encoded protein is CASSSGRVRGITAFF.

The rearrangement uses TRBV29-1 and TRBJ1-1, with D unresolved. The germline gives CDR1 SQVTM, CDR2 ANQGSEA. The CDR3 is 10 residues long. V lost 1 base to trimming and J lost 11 bases, with 8 bases between them. The CDR3 loop reads CSVEGPGAFF. The CDR3, as DNA: TGCAGCGTTGAAGGTCCCGGGGCTTTCTTT. Full variable domain (rest looked up from reference TRBV29-1 and TRBJ1-1): SAVISQKPSRDICQRGTSLTIQCQVDSQVTMMFWYRQQPGQSLTLIATANQGSEATYESGFVIDKFPISRPNLTFSTLTVSNMSPEDSSIYLCSVEGPGAFFGQGTRLTVV.

V and J are TRBV5-4 and TRBJ2-3; 15 bases line up with TRBD2. Germline CDR1 is SGHNT and CDR2 is YYREEE (reference sequence). The CDR3 runs 17 residues. The trim removed 4 bases at V and 2 bases at J, leaving 5 bases unmatched. The CDR3 DNA is TGTGCCAGCAGCCCCGGGACTAGCGGGAGGAACACAGATACGCAGTATTTT. Its translation: CASSPGTSGRNTDTQYF.

V and J are TRBV4-2 and TRBJ1-3, with D tentatively TRBD1 (6 bases). This CDR3 has 16 residues. Trimming left V 0 bases short and J 4 bases short, with 13 bases between. Germline V lookup: CDR1 LGHNA, CDR2 YNFKEQ. The CDR3, as DNA: TGTGCCAGCAGCCAAGAGCGGCAGGGGAAGGGAAACACCATATATTTT. Amino acids: CASSQERQGKGNTIYF.